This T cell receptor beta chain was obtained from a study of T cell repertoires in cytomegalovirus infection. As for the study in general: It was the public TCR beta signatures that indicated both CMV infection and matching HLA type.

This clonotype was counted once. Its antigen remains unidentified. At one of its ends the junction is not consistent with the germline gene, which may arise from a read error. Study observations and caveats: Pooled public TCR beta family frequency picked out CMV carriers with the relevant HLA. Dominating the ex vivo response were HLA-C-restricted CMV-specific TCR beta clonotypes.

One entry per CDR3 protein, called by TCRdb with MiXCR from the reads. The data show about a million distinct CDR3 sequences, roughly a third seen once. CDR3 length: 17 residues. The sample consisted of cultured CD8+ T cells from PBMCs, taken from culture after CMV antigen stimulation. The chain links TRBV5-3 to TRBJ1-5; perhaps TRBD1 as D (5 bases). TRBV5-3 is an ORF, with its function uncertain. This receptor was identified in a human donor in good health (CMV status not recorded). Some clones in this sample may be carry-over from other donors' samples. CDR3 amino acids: CASSLGRGAPSDQPQHF. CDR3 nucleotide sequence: TGTGCCAGCAGCTTGGGAAGAGGGGCTCCTAGCGATCAGCCCCAGCATTTT.